The rows below give T cell receptor beta chains drawn from one sample of a study of CD8 T cells in Susac syndrome. One entry per CDR3 protein results from TCRdb running MiXCR on the immunoSEQ multiplex PCR reads. The sample consists of fewer than 140,000 distinct CDR3 sequences, approximately 95% of them appearing once. Material: CD8+ T cells from PBMCs. The receptors were sampled from a human donor with Susac syndrome. Both conserved end residues are part of each CDR3. The order of the fields is J gene, CDR3 length, V gene, CDR3 protein.

j_call: TRBJ1-2
cdr3_length: 14
v_call: TRBV5-1
cdr3_aa: CASSPPGTGIGYTF

j_call: TRBJ2-7
cdr3_length: 14
v_call: TRBV20-1
cdr3_aa: CSAPGAGSSYEQYF

j_call: TRBJ2-1
cdr3_length: 15
v_call: TRBV20-1
cdr3_aa: CSALHAPEDYNEQFF

j_call: TRBJ2-5
cdr3_length: 13
v_call: TRBV20-1
cdr3_aa: CSADGPMLETQYF

j_call: TRBJ2-7
cdr3_length: 14
v_call: TRBV19
cdr3_aa: CASSQQGNLYEQYF

j_call: TRBJ2-3
cdr3_length: 18
v_call: TRBV4-2
cdr3_aa: CASSQDPSGTGTTDTQYF

j_call: TRBJ2-7
cdr3_length: 12
v_call: TRBV29-1
cdr3_aa: CSVPGAAYEQYF

j_call: TRBJ2-3
cdr3_length: 15
v_call: TRBV25-1
cdr3_aa: CASSEPLLGTDTQYF

j_call: TRBJ2-5
cdr3_length: 12
v_call: TRBV15
cdr3_aa: CATSVRGETQYF

j_call: TRBJ1-1
cdr3_length: 14
v_call: TRBV20-1
cdr3_aa: CSARELGGGTEAFF

j_call: TRBJ2-7
cdr3_length: 12
v_call: TRBV7-9
cdr3_aa: CASSSQGDEQYF

j_call: TRBJ2-3
cdr3_length: 15
v_call: TRBV9
cdr3_aa: CASSVATNGTDTQYF

j_call: TRBJ1-2
cdr3_length: 14
v_call: TRBV7-9
cdr3_aa: CASSSVDRHYGYTF

j_call: TRBJ1-1
cdr3_length: 13
v_call: TRBV5-6
cdr3_aa: CASSSPDVTEAFF

j_call: TRBJ2-6
cdr3_length: 15
v_call: TRBV5-4
cdr3_aa: CASSTLSSGANVLTF

j_call: TRBJ2-5
cdr3_length: 14
v_call: TRBV5-4
cdr3_aa: CASSPLRGQETQYF

j_call: TRBJ2-1
cdr3_length: 15
v_call: TRBV11-2
cdr3_aa: CASSFSSGGGDEQFF

j_call: TRBJ2-1
cdr3_length: 15
v_call: TRBV3-1
cdr3_aa: CASSQDPGGAYEQFF

j_call: TRBJ2-3
cdr3_length: 13
v_call: TRBV7-9
cdr3_aa: CASSLGPTDTQYF

j_call: TRBJ2-5
cdr3_length: 13
v_call: TRBV19
cdr3_aa: CASSTSTWETQYF

j_call: TRBJ1-4
cdr3_length: 12
v_call: TRBV20-1
cdr3_aa: CSARDGYEKLFF

j_call: TRBJ2-1
cdr3_length: 12
v_call: TRBV19
cdr3_aa: CASSIGANEQFF

j_call: TRBJ2-7
cdr3_length: 15
v_call: TRBV20-1
cdr3_aa: CSARPQSVAIYEQYF

j_call: TRBJ2-5
cdr3_length: 14
v_call: TRBV2
cdr3_aa: CASSESGGRETQYF

j_call: TRBJ2-3
cdr3_length: 16
v_call: TRBV12-3/TRBV12-4
cdr3_aa: CASSERDISSTDTQYF

j_call: TRBJ2-7
cdr3_length: 15
v_call: TRBV19
cdr3_aa: CASSTFRDRVGEQYF

j_call: TRBJ2-4
cdr3_length: 16
v_call: TRBV27
cdr3_aa: CASSPSAGDRENIQYF

j_call: TRBJ2-1
cdr3_length: 14
v_call: TRBV27
cdr3_aa: CASNDFREGNEQFF

j_call: TRBJ2-1
cdr3_length: 13
v_call: TRBV12-5
cdr3_aa: CASGLTSFHEQFF

j_call: TRBJ2-5
cdr3_length: 13
v_call: TRBV5-4
cdr3_aa: CASSPVGGETQYF

j_call: TRBJ2-2
cdr3_length: 13
v_call: TRBV12-3/TRBV12-4
cdr3_aa: CASSIGRGLELFF

j_call: TRBJ2-7
cdr3_length: 12
v_call: TRBV29-1
cdr3_aa: CSARDTPYEQYF

j_call: TRBJ2-5
cdr3_length: 14
v_call: TRBV2
cdr3_aa: CASSSTMGEETQYF

j_call: TRBJ1-3
cdr3_length: 14
v_call: TRBV7-8
cdr3_aa: CASSLRGTGNTIYF

j_call: TRBJ2-1
cdr3_length: 13
v_call: TRBV15
cdr3_aa: CATTSVHYNEQFF

j_call: TRBJ2-1
cdr3_length: 15
v_call: TRBV18
cdr3_aa: CASSQPGTEYNEQFF

j_call: TRBJ1-2
cdr3_length: 13
v_call: TRBV25-1
cdr3_aa: CASSFRSEDGYTF

j_call: TRBJ2-6
cdr3_length: 13
v_call: TRBV13
cdr3_aa: CASTRGRSNVLTF

j_call: TRBJ1-5
cdr3_length: 16
v_call: TRBV5-6
cdr3_aa: CASSRSGDSSNQPQHF

j_call: TRBJ2-1
cdr3_length: 15
v_call: TRBV20-1
cdr3_aa: CSAFPEDRVLNEQFF

j_call: TRBJ2-1
cdr3_length: 16
v_call: TRBV9
cdr3_aa: CASSPPAVGGHNEQFF

j_call: TRBJ2-7
cdr3_length: 14
v_call: TRBV4-1
cdr3_aa: CASSPEPSGYEQYF

j_call: TRBJ2-1
cdr3_length: 12
v_call: TRBV6-2/TRBV6-3
cdr3_aa: CASSYPYNEQFF

j_call: TRBJ1-3
cdr3_length: 11
v_call: TRBV20-1
cdr3_aa: CSARDGNTIYF

j_call: TRBJ2-7
cdr3_length: 13
v_call: TRBV7-6
cdr3_aa: CASSPGTVYEQYF

j_call: TRBJ2-1
cdr3_length: 12
v_call: TRBV9
cdr3_aa: CASSVVGAEQFF

j_call: TRBJ2-3
cdr3_length: 15
v_call: TRBV13
cdr3_aa: CASSLQGLSTDTQYF

j_call: TRBJ2-1
cdr3_length: 15
v_call: TRBV9
cdr3_aa: CASSESGTGYNEQFF

j_call: TRBJ2-1
cdr3_length: 14
v_call: TRBV6-5
cdr3_aa: CASGAGGPFNEQFF

j_call: TRBJ2-3
cdr3_length: 15
v_call: TRBV4-3
cdr3_aa: CASSQDGRGADTQYF